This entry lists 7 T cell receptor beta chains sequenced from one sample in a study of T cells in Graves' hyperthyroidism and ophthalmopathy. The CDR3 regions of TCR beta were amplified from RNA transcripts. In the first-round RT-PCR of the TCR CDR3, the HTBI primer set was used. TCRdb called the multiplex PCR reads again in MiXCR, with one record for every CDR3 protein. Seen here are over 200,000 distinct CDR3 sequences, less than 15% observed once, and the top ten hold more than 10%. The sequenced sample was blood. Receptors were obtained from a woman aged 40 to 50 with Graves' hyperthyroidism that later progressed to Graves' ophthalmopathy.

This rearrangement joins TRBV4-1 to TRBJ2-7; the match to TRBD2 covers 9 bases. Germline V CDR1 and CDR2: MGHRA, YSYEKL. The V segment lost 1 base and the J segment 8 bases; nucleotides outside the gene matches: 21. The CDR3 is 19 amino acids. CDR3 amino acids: CASSQVFGRVTVAGEQQYF. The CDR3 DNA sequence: TGCGCCAGCAGCCAAGTTTTCGGTCGGGTGACTGTAGCGGGAGAGCAGCAGTACTTC.

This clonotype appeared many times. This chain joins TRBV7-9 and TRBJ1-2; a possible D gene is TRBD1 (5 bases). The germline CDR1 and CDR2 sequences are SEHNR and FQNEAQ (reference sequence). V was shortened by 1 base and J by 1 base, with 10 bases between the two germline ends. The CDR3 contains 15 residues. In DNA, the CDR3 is TGTGCCAGCAGCTTAGGGGGGAGGGGTAACTATGGCTACACCTTC. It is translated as CASSLGGRGNYGYTF.

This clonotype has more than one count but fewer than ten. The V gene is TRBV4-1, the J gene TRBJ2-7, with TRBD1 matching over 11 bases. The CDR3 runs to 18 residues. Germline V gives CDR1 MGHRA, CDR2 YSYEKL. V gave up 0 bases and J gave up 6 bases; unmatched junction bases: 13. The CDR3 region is CASSQEPSGQGAFGEQYF. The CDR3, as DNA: TGCGCCAGCAGCCAAGAGCCGAGTGGACAGGGGGCGTTTGGCGAGCAGTACTTC.

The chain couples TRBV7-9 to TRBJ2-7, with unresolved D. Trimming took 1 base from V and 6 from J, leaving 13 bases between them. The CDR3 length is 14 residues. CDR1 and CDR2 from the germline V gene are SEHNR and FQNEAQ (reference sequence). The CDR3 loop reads CASSLVYRPGEQYF. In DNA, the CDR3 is TGTGCCAGCAGCTTAGTATACAGACCTGGCGAGCAGTACTTC. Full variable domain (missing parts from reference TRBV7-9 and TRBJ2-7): DTGVSQNPRHKITKRGQNVTFRCDPISEHNRLYWYRQTLGQGPEFLTYFQNEAQLEKSRLLSDRFSAERPKGSFSTLEIQRTEQGDSAMYLCASSLVYRPGEQYFGPGTRLTVT.

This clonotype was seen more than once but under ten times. CDR3 residues: CSVGGNYGYTF. The DNA of the CDR3 is TGCAGTGTCGGCGGTAACTATGGCTACACCTTC. J is TRBJ1-2 and V is TRBV20-1; no clear D. Germline-derived CDR1 and CDR2 are DFQATT and SNEGSKA (reference sequence). V was pared by 7 bases and J by 1 base, with 7 bases between. This CDR3 has 11 amino acids.

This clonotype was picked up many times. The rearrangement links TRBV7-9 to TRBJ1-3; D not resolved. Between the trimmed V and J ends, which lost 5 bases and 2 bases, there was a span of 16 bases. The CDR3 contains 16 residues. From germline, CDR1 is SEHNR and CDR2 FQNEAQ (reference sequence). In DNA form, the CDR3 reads TGTGCCAGCAGCCCCCCGACTGGGAAGGCTGGAAACACCATATATTTT. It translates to CASSPPTGKAGNTIYF.

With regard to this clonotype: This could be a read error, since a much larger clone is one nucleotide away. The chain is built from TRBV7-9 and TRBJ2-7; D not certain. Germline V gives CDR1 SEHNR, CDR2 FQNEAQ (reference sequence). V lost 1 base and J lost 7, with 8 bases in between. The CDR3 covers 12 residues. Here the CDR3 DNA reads TGTGCCAGCAGCTTAGTAAGGAATGAGCAGTACTTC. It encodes CASSLVRNEQYF.